The T cell receptor beta chain under discussion was sequenced for a study of identifying expanded T cells in peripheral blood (dated by TCRdb to the late 2010s). Some background on the complete study: Technical replicates were generated by sequencing separate aliquots of the same genomic DNA pool, and four replicates were compared pairwise.

During the collection period, no immune events, such as infections, were documented for the healthy donors. Healthy-donor blood repertoires served as a training cohort to calibrate time-dependent variance in a beta-binomial model of T-cell clone differential abundance. There were about ten healthy donors in the training cohort, of whom 3 were female and 7 were male. On average the donors were approximately 43 years old, and their ages spanned roughly 29 to 70 years. Whole blood was collected from each healthy donor at three time points spaced two to three weeks apart and obtained from a commercial supplier. Genomic DNA was extracted from unsorted whole blood for immunosequencing. The CDR3 starts with the cysteine, ends with the phenylalanine, and has 14 residues. Only the CDR3 portion is preserved as DNA: 42 bases, with reading frame beginning at the first base. CDR1 and CDR2 were assigned from the germline V gene as MNHEY and SVGAGI. V loses 5 bases at its end and J loses 3 bases; junction bases beyond the gene matches: 7.

With respect to this clone: The antigen it recognizes is unknown. Per-base quality was not reported, and no clone a single base away is much larger than it. In the same sample, other DNA sequences code for this CDR3.

TCRbeta CDR3 regions were profiled by bias-controlled multiplex PCR amplification of genomic DNA with the immunoSEQ Assay. The authors' analysis ran thus. To quantify the absolute abundance of each unique TCRbeta CDR3 region, the sequences were collapsed and filtered. Differential abundance was tested with two models: a binomial (Fisher-equivalent) model and a beta-binomial model that adds time-dependent variance fitted from healthy donors. Clones with fewer than 5 combined templates were removed, and differential abundance was called for clones with a Benjamini-Hochberg FDR below 0.01. Using the form v = (b*log(k)+a)^2, the beta-binomial variance was modeled as a function of the total template count across the two samples. TCRdb retrieved this table from immuneACCESS and kept in-frame rearrangements only. Not all clones are present; in checked studies, unresolved V genes account for under half, and no reason is known for the remainder. The V and J calls and clone size are taken from that table; D and trimming were inferred from the DNA. The sample profile shows about 130,000 clones; about 88% of them were found once. The ten largest clones capture approximately 8% of the sample.

General findings and caveats noted by the study authors: The authors expected that over much longer intervals, such as months to years, biological variance in healthy repertoires might increase even further. Across all healthy donors, variance in clone template counts between roughly 2-week samples was found to increase significantly with total template count. Across all healthy-donor time intervals, the beta-binomial model significantly cut both the number of clones called differentially abundant and the false-positive rate. Around 1.3 differentially abundant clones were flagged by the binomial model between technical replicates, whereas about 16 and 20 were flagged over about two weeks and four weeks, respectively.

This receptor chain uses TRBV6-5 and TRBJ2-7; 7 bases in the junction line up with TRBD1. Sequenced material: blood. The clonotype was recovered from a person aged 18 to 70 in good health. The CDR3 protein sequence reads: CASSPGQANYEQYF. The bases are TGTGCCAGCAGTCCCGGACAGGCCAACTACGAGCAGTACTTC.